This TCR beta chain was identified in a study of blood T cells in healthy people across ages. Findings of the study overall: Naive T cell percentage strongly correlated with TCR beta diversity. Bulk PBMC profiling left naive and antigen-experienced comparisons inconclusive.

This CDR3 is built from 13 residues. Germline CDR1 reads SGHTA; CDR2 reads FQGNSA. The draw of peripheral blood yielded ten milliliters from each donor. Total RNA amounts of at least 5.5 micrograms were extracted per sample. A sample-barcoded 5' primer and a J-beta primer mix were used in a second PCR of roughly 6 to 11 cycles. TCRdb fed the 5' RACE reads into MiXCR, producing one record per CDR3 protein. Of more than 650,000 distinct CDR3 sequences in the sample, about a fifth were seen once. This clonotype was seen a few times. Its antigen is currently unknown. The conserved phenylalanine or tryptophan is not found at the CDR3 terminus, so this likely reflects a read error.

Source material: blood. The chain employs TRBV7-2 and TRBJ2-5, with a possible D match to TRBD2 (6 bases). The tail of the sequence fits TRBJ2-1 better, so the J call may be wrong. This TCR came from a man between 65 and 79 years old in good health. CDR3 bases: TGTGCCAGCAGCCTGACTAGTTTTCATGAGCAGTTCTTA. It encodes CASSLTSFHEQFL.